These T cell receptor beta chains were read from a single sample in a study of vaccination and CD4 T cells after COVID-19. TCRdb used MiXCR to reprocess the PCR reads, holding one entry per CDR3 protein. The sample has some 13,000 distinct CDR3 sequences, about 30% seen once. No antigen has been assigned to these receptors. The source material was CD4+ T cells from blood, cultured in vitro. Source of these receptors: a human donor who had recovered from COVID-19. CDR3s include the opening cysteine and the closing phenylalanine or tryptophan. A D gene is named only where the DNA matches it firmly. Size values are once, few and many counts, or a class for expanded clones, and some rows have none.

>TRBJ1-1|medium-sized|TRBV6-1|14|-
TGTGCCAGCAGTGAAACGACAGGGAACACTGAAGCTTTCTTT
CASSETTGNTEAFF
>TRBJ1-6|few|TRBV6-1|14|TRBD1
TGTGCCTGGGGTCCCGGGACAGGGGGAGCACCCCTCCACTTT
CAWGPGTGGAPLHF
>TRBJ2-7|few|TRBV5-1|18|TRBD2
TGCGCCAGCAGCTTGGAAGGTTCGACTAGCGGGGGGTCCTACGAGCAGTACTTC
CASSLEGSTSGGSYEQYF
>TRBJ2-1|once|TRBV19|15|TRBD1
TGTGCCAGTAGTTCCCGACAGGGGTGGGGCAATGAGCAGTTCTTC
CASSSRQGWGNEQFF
>TRBJ2-3|-|TRBV5-1|15|TRBD2
TGCGCCAGCAGCTTGACTAGCGGGGGGGCAGATACGCAGTATTTT
CASSLTSGGADTQYF
>TRBJ1-1|few|TRBV20-1|15|TRBD1
TGCAGTGCTCGAGGTGGGACAGACGCGAACACTGAAGCTTTCTTT
CSARGGTDANTEAFF
>TRBJ1-5|few|TRBV7-8|17|-
TGTGCCAGCAGCTCTCGGGATTCAGATCTGAGCAATCAGCCCCAGCATTTT
CASSSRDSDLSNQPQHF
>TRBJ1-1|few|TRBV5-4|16|-
TGTGCCAGCAGCTCCTACCTTTGGGGGGCGAACACTGAAGCTTTCTTT
CASSSYLWGANTEAFF
>TRBJ1-5|-|TRBV19|13|-
TGTGCCAGTAGTATCCCCTTCAATCAGCCCCAGCATTTT
CASSIPFNQPQHF
>TRBJ2-7|few|TRBV27|14|-
TGTGCCAGCAGTTTATTGGGACAATTTTACGAGCAGTACTTC
CASSLLGQFYEQYF
>TRBJ2-1|-|TRBV11-2|15|-
TGTGCCAGCAGCGCCCTGAAGGGCTTAGGCAATGAGCAGTTCTTC
CASSALKGLGNEQFF
>TRBJ2-2|-|TRBV18|16|TRBD1
TGTGCCAGCTCACCACCGGGACAGGGGGGCGCCGGGGAGCTGTTTTTT
CASSPPGQGGAGELFF
>TRBJ1-3|-|TRBV3-1|19|-
TGTGCCAGCAGCCAAGGGACCTTGCTGAACTTGAACTCTGGAAACACCATATATTTT
CASSQGTLLNLNSGNTIYF
>TRBJ1-1|-|TRBV5-1|17|-
TGCGCCAGCAGCTTGGCGAGTGTGGGACCCTTCAACACTGAAGCTTTCTTT
CASSLASVGPFNTEAFF
>TRBJ2-7|-|TRBV12-3/TRBV12-4|15|TRBD1
TGTGCCAGCAGCCCGACAGGGGGTGTCTCCTACGAGCAGTACTTC
CASSPTGGVSYEQYF
>TRBJ1-1|few|TRBV7-9|16|-
TGTGCCAGCAGCTTGGGGCAAAAGACAGTGAACACTGAAGCTTTCTTT
CASSLGQKTVNTEAFF
>TRBJ1-3|-|TRBV6-1|12|-
TGTGCCAGCAGCTCCACTGGAAACACCATATATTTT
CASSSTGNTIYF
>TRBJ1-2|few|TRBV7-8|19|TRBD1
TGTGCCAGCAGCTTATCTCAACCGGGACAGGGGATTGTGTCGCATGGCTACACCTTC
CASSLSQPGQGIVSHGYTF
>TRBJ2-7|-|TRBV5-1|16|TRBD1
TGCGCCAGCAGCCGTGGGACAGCAAGACCAGAATACGAGCAGTACTTC
CASSRGTARPEYEQYF
>TRBJ2-7|few|TRBV6-1|14|TRBD1
TGTGCCAGCAGCCCTACAGGGGGTACCTACGAGCAGTACTTC
CASSPTGGTYEQYF
>TRBJ1-1|-|TRBV18|16|-
TGTGCCAGCTCACCAGAAGGACGTGGGGTGGGCACTGAAGCTTTCTTT
CASSPEGRGVGTEAFF
>TRBJ2-7|-|TRBV25-1|12|-
TGTGCCAGCAGTGCCAAATCCTACGAGCAGTACTTC
CASSAKSYEQYF
>TRBJ1-1|-|TRBV5-6|11|-
TGTGCCAGCAGTACCTTCACTGAAGCTTTCTTT
CASSTFTEAFF
>TRBJ1-2|-|TRBV4-2|14|TRBD1
TGTGCCAGCAGCCCCGGGACAGGGGAACATGGCTACACCTTC
CASSPGTGEHGYTF
>TRBJ2-7|-|TRBV9|16|TRBD1
TGTGCCAGCAGCGTGGCGGGACAGGGGCCTCCCTACGAGCAGTACTTC
CASSVAGQGPPYEQYF
>TRBJ2-2|medium-sized|TRBV7-6|16|-
TGTGCCAGCAGCCGATCCCACAGTATGAACACCGGGGAGCTGTTTTTT
CASSRSHSMNTGELFF
>TRBJ1-5|-|TRBV5-8|14|-
TGTGCCAGCAGCTTGGAAGGCGGCAATCAGCCCCAGCATTTT
CASSLEGGNQPQHF
>TRBJ2-3|-|TRBV27|15|-
TGTGCCAGCAGTCTCCGGGACTCTTACACAGATACGCAGTATTTT
CASSLRDSYTDTQYF
>TRBJ1-1|-|TRBV29-1|14|-
TGCAGCGTTGAAGTCCATACCGGGCAGGCAGAGGCTTTCTTT
CSVEVHTGQAEAFF
>TRBJ1-2|-|TRBV2|13|-
TGTGCCAGCAGTGACAGCGCCAACTATGGCTACACCTTC
CASSDSANYGYTF
>TRBJ1-2|-|TRBV3-1|15|-
TGTGCCAGCAGCCACCGGGCTGGGACGGCCCCTGTGAACACCTTC
CASSHRAGTAPVNTF
>TRBJ2-3|-|TRBV21-1|15|-
TGTGCCAGCAGCAAACGGACAGGGGGCACAGATACGCAGTATTTT
CASSKRTGGTDTQYF
>TRBJ2-5|-|TRBV5-1|14|-
TGCGCCAGCAGCTTGGGGGGGGACCGGGAGACCCAGTACTTC
CASSLGGDRETQYF
>TRBJ2-5|-|TRBV15|15|-
TGTGCCACCAGCAGAGCATCCGGACCAGAAGAGACCCAGTACTTC
CATSRASGPEETQYF
>TRBJ1-4|few|TRBV4-1|16|TRBD1
TGCGCCAGCAGCCCATATGGGGAGGGGGCGAATGAAAAACTGTTTTTT
CASSPYGEGANEKLFF
>TRBJ1-5|few|TRBV19|12|-
TGTGCCAGTAACGATCCCAATGGGCCCCAGCATTTT
CASNDPNGPQHF
>TRBJ1-1|-|TRBV6-5|16|-
TGTGCCGGCAGTTATGATACACGAACCGGGGGGAAGATGGCTTTCTTT
CAGSYDTRTGGKMAFF
>TRBJ1-6|-|TRBV5-3|15|-
TGTGCCAGCAGTTCCTCGGGCTCCTATAATTCACCCCTCCACTTT
CASSSSGSYNSPLHF
>TRBJ2-6|-|TRBV5-1|16|-
TGCGCCAGCAGCTTGGTCACAGTCTCTGGGGCCAACGTCCTGACTTTC
CASSLVTVSGANVLTF
>TRBJ2-3|-|TRBV11-3|14|-
TGTGCCAGCAGCGCAGGGTCGGGCACAGATACGCAGTATTTT
CASSAGSGTDTQYF
>TRBJ1-3|once|TRBV2|15|-
TGTGCCAGCAGTGTGGGACAAGTCTCTGGAAACACCATATATTTT
CASSVGQVSGNTIYF
>TRBJ1-2|-|TRBV11-2|17|TRBD1
TGTGCCAGCAGTCCCTTGCGAGTACAGGGGGCGCATCCTGGCTACACCTTC
CASSPLRVQGAHPGYTF
>TRBJ1-2|-|TRBV19|16|TRBD1
TGTGCCGGTAGTATGATCGGACAGGGACGTAACTATGGCTACACCTTC
CAGSMIGQGRNYGYTF
>TRBJ1-2|-|TRBV7-9|13|-
TGTGCCAGCAGCTTAGAACTAGGAAATGGCTACACCTTC
CASSLELGNGYTF
>TRBJ1-6|-|TRBV6-1|15|TRBD1
TGTGCCAGCGCACAGGGTGGGGGACAGGGCTCACCCCTCCACTTT
CASAQGGGQGSPLHF
>TRBJ2-3|-|TRBV4-1|19|TRBD2
TGCGCCAGCAGCCACCCGATGGAAATGACTAGCGGGAGCACAGATACGCAGTATTTT
CASSHPMEMTSGSTDTQYF
>TRBJ2-5|-|TRBV20-1|14|-
TGCAGTGCTAGAGTGGGGGGGGCACAAGAGACCCAGTACTTC
CSARVGGAQETQYF
>TRBJ1-1|-|TRBV9|13|TRBD1
TGTGCCAGCAGTGACAGGGGAAGGACTGAAGCTTTCTTT
CASSDRGRTEAFF
>TRBJ1-1|-|TRBV9|14|-
TGTGCCAGCAGCGTAGAATTCGAGAACACTGAAGCTTTCTTT
CASSVEFENTEAFF
>TRBJ1-2|-|TRBV6-1|16|TRBD1
TGTGCCAGCAGCCTTTCCCTACCAGGACAGGGTCAGGGCTACACCTTC
CASSLSLPGQGQGYTF
>TRBJ1-1|-|TRBV6-1|16|-
TGTGCCAGCAGTCTGACCATGGGCGGAGGGAACACTGAAGCTTTCTTT
CASSLTMGGGNTEAFF
>TRBJ2-1|-|TRBV5-4|16|TRBD2
TGTGCCAGCAGCCGAGGGCAGCGGGGGAGCTACAATGAGCAGTTCTTC
CASSRGQRGSYNEQFF
>TRBJ1-3|-|TRBV12-3/TRBV12-4|18|TRBD1
TGTGCCAGCAGGATAGACAGGGGTTCAATTCGCTCTGGAAACACCATATATTTT
CASRIDRGSIRSGNTIYF